This T cell receptor beta chain was sequenced in a study of human T cells and chemical hapten exposure. TCRdb ran MiXCR on the RACE reads and lists one entry per CDR3 protein. This repertoire shows roughly 200,000 distinct CDR3 sequences, approximately 20% found once; its top ten account for under 7%. This CDR3 is built from 15 residues. Trimming stripped 6 bases from V and 2 bases from J, with 15 bases between. Time point described: patch test 1, 2 weeks after DPC sensitization. As to treatment: therapeutic diphenylcyclopropenone sensitization with weekly scalp DPC. This TCR came from a woman in her forties or fifties with alopecia areata. Some clones in this sample may be carry-over from other donors' samples. V and J are TRBV12-3 or TRBV12-4 and TRBJ2-3; maybe TRBD2 (5 bases). Material: whole blood, obtained in connection with sensitization to the hapten diphenylcyclopropenone (DPC). CDR3 sequence (DNA): TGTGCCAGCAGCCCAGGCGGGTTTCTCACAGATACGCAGTATTTT. Encoded protein: CASSPGGFLTDTQYF.